This T cell receptor beta chain was obtained from a study of stem cell transplantation in POMP-related autoinflammatory disease. Study-wide background: Pre-transplant patients had naive-skewed CD4+ T cells and few CD8+ T cells.

The CDR3 extends over 15 amino acids. Germline V gene data show CDR1 as MGHDK and CDR2 as SYGVNS. Trimming shortened V by 6 bases and J by 4 bases, and 16 bases separated the two germline ends. TCRdb's copy holds only in-frame clones and misses some; the assay was immunoSEQ multiplex PCR. The table lists some 2,200 clones, around 86% of them singletons. This material consisted of Tregs from PBMCs, taken after stem cell transplantation. The chain links TRBV25-1 to TRBJ2-1, with TRBD2 as a possible D gene (5 bases). The sequence came from a human patient with POMP-related autoinflammation and immune dysregulation (PRAID). Some of these T cells may belong to the graft donor. DNA of the CDR3: TGTGCCAGCAGCTCTCGATCCAGCGGTTACAATGAGCAGTTCTTC. Residues: CASSSRSSGYNEQFF.